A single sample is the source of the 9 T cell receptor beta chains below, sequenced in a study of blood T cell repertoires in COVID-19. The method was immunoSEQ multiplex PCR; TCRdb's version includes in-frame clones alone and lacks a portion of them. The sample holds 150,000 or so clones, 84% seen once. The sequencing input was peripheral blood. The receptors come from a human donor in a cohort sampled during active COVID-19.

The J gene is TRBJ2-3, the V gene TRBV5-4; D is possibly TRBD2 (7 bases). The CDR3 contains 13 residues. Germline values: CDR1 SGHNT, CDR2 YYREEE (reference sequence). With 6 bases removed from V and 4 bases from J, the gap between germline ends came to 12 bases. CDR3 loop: CASIGGAADTQYF. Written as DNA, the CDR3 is TGTGCCAGCATAGGGGGGGCCGCAGATACGCAGTATTTT.

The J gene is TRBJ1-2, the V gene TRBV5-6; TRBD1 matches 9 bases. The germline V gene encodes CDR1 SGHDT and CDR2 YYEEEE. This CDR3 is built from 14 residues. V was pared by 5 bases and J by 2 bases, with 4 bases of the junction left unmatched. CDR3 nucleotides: TGTGCCAGCAGGCGGGACAGGGCGAACTATGGCTACACCTTC. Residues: CASRRDRANYGYTF.

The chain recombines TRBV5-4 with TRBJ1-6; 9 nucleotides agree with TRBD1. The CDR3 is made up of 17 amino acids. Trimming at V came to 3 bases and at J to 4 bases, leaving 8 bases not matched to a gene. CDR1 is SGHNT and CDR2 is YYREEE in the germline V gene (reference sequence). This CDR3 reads CASSSSGTGNYNSPLHF. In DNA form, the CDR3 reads TGTGCCAGCAGCTCCTCCGGGACAGGGAATTATAATTCACCCCTCCACTTT.

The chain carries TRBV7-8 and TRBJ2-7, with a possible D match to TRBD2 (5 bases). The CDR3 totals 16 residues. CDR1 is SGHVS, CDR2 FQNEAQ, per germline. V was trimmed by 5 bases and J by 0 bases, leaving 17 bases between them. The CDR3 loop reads CASSPRRSLSSYEQYF. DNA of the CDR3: TGTGCCAGCAGCCCCCGGAGGAGCCTGAGCTCCTACGAGCAGTACTTC.

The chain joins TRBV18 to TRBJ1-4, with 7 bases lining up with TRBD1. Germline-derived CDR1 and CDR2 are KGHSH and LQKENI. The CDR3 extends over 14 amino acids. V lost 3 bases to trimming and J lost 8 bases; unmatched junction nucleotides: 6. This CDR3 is CASSPDRLSEKLFF. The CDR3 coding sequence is TGTGCCAGCTCACCGGACAGGCTATCAGAAAAACTGTTTTTT.

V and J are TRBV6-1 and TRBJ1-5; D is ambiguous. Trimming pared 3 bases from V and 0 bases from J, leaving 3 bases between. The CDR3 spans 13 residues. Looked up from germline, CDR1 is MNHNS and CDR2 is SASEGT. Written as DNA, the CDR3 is TGTGCCAGCAGTGACAATAGCAATCAGCCCCAGCATTTT. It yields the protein CASSDNSNQPQHF.

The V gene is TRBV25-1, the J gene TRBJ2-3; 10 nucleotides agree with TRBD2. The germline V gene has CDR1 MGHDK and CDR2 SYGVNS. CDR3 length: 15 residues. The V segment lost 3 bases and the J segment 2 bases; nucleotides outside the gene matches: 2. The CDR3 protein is CASSDSGGITDTQYF. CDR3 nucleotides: TGTGCCAGCAGTGATAGCGGGGGGATCACAGATACGCAGTATTTT.

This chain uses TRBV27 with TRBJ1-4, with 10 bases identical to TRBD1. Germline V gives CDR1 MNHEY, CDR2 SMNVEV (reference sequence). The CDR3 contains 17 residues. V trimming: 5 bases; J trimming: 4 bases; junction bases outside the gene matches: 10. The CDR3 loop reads CASSTSDRDRGNEKLFF. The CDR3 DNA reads TGTGCCAGCAGTACATCGGACCGGGACAGGGGTAATGAAAAACTGTTTTTT. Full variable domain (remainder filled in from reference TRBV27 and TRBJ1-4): EAQVTQNPRYLITVTGKKLTVTCSQNMNHEYMSWYRQDPGLGLRQIYYSMNVEVTDKGDVPEGYKVSRKEKRNFPLILESPSPNQTSLYFCASSTSDRDRGNEKLFFGSGTQLSVL.

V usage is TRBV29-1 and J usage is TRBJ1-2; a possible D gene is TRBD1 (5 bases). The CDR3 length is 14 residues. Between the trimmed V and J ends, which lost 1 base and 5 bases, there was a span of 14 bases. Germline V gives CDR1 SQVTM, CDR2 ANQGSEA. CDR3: CSVEVAQVIYGYTF. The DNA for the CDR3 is TGCAGCGTTGAAGTTGCACAGGTCATTTATGGCTACACCTTC.